Shown below are 8 T cell receptor beta chains from a single sample sequenced in a study of T cells in localized non-small cell lung cancer. The table came from immunoSEQ multiplex PCR; TCRdb's copy has only in-frame clones and leaves some out. Seen here are about 2,900 clones, about 25% observed once, and the top ten hold 8.6%. The source was lung tumor tissue, collected before any cancer treatment. All receptors come from a male donor aged 60 or over with stage III lung adenocarcinoma.

By proportion, this clone is medium-sized. V usage is TRBV28 and J usage is TRBJ2-5; the match to TRBD1 covers 7 bases. V shed 5 bases, J shed 3 bases, and the junction held 15 bases outside the gene matches. The CDR3 is made up of 17 amino acids. Germline-derived CDR1 and CDR2 are MDHEN and SYDVKM. This CDR3 is CASSTADDGTVKETQYF. The CDR3 DNA sequence: TGTGCCAGCAGTACGGCTGACGATGGGACAGTTAAAGAGACCCAGTACTTC.

Judged by abundance, this clone is medium-sized. This sequence joins TRBV11-3 and TRBJ2-2; 7 bases align to TRBD2. Germline CDR1 reads SGHNT; CDR2 reads YENEEA. Trimming took 2 bases from V and 8 from J; bases not matched to a gene: 11. This CDR3 contains 16 residues. The CDR3 loop is CASSLYAGDPTGELFF. The CDR3 DNA is TGTGCCAGCAGCTTATACGCGGGAGACCCTACTGGGGAGCTGTTTTTT.

The V gene is TRBV6-8, the J gene TRBJ1-3; the D gene is possibly TRBD1 (5 bases). The CDR3 spans 15 residues. Trimming left V 4 bases short and J 0 bases short, with 10 bases between. CDR1 and CDR2 from the germline V gene are MNHGY and SAAAGT. CDR3 in amino acids: CASSLTVSSGNTIYF. DNA for the CDR3: TGTGCCAGCAGTTTGACAGTTAGCTCTGGAAACACCATATATTTT.

The chain combines TRBV4-1 with TRBJ2-1; 10 bases fit TRBD2. J gave up 9 bases and V 0 bases, and 5 bases lay outside the gene matches. This CDR3 has 15 amino acids. Germline V gene data show CDR1 as MGHRA and CDR2 as YSYEKL. CDR3 loop: CASSQDPSGRTEQFF. The CDR3 coding sequence is TGCGCCAGCAGCCAAGATCCTAGCGGGAGAACTGAGCAGTTCTTC.

The chain couples TRBV14 to TRBJ2-3, with D hard to call. Germline V gives CDR1 SGHDN, CDR2 FVKESK. Trimming shortened V by 0 bases and J by 2 bases, and 18 bases separated the two germline ends. The CDR3 sequence is 18 residues long. CDR3 DNA: TGTGCCAGCAGCCAAGAGTATCGGCTTGGACCCAACACAGATACGCAGTATTTT. This translates into CASSQEYRLGPNTDTQYF.

The sample holds a few counts of this clone. V is TRBV6-8 and J is TRBJ2-2; 9 positions match TRBD1. This CDR3 comprises 16 residues. The J segment lost 4 bases and the V segment lost 6 bases, leaving 9 bases of the junction unmatched. From germline, CDR1 is MNHGY and CDR2 SAAAGT. The CDR3 coding sequence is TGTGCCAGCAGCCATGGGACAGGGTTGGCCACCGGGGAGCTGTTTTTT. Amino acid sequence: CASSHGTGLATGELFF.

The chain carries TRBV10-2 and TRBJ1-1; D gene uncertain. Trimming removed 0 bases from V and 1 base from J, with 6 bases in between. Looked up from germline, CDR1 is WSHSY and CDR2 is SAAADI. This CDR3 is 14 amino acids long. The CDR3 here is CASSESRGNTEAFF. The CDR3 DNA reads TGCGCCAGCAGTGAGTCGCGGGGGAACACTGAAGCTTTCTTT.

In this sample, this clone turned up once. The gene calls are TRBV29-1 and TRBJ2-1, with 7 bases aligning to TRBD1. After removal of 3 bases from V and 2 bases from J, the junction contained 7 bases not matched to a gene. CDR3 length: 15 residues. Germline V gene lookup returns CDR1 SQVTM and CDR2 ANQGSEA. The CDR3 is CSVDPMGQPYNEQFF. In nucleotides, the CDR3 is TGCAGCGTTGACCCCATGGGACAGCCCTACAATGAGCAGTTCTTC.